The entry below gives a single T cell receptor (beta chain) sequence along with its context. Its antigen is not known. V trimming: 1 base; J trimming: 3 bases; junction bases outside the gene matches: 7. Looked up from germline, CDR1 is DFQATT and CDR2 is SNEGSKA (reference sequence). This CDR3 has 15 amino acids. Uncontrolled infection, other autoimmune disease, pregnancy or lactation barred patients from enrollment. This record belongs to a study of T cells in Graves' hyperthyroidism and ophthalmopathy. Study outcomes and limitations: Stable hyperthyroidism was told apart from ophthalmopathy by a model built on 13 V-J features. Model output signaled ophthalmopathy a median about seven months ahead of onset.

The TCR beta CDR3 regions underwent amplification using RNA transcripts as the source. First-round RT-PCR targeting the TCR CDR3 was performed with the HTBI primer set. TCRdb processed the multiplex PCR reads anew with MiXCR; each CDR3 protein has one entry. This sample has tens of thousands of distinct CDR3 sequences, with roughly 49% found just once. This sequence was found in a woman in her forties or fifties with Graves' hyperthyroidism that later progressed to Graves' ophthalmopathy. The chain couples TRBV20-1 to TRBJ2-5; 8 positions agree with TRBD2. Source material: blood. The CDR3 sequence: CSARGLKLAEETQYF. The CDR3 bases are TGCAGTGCTAGAGGCCTCAAACTAGCGGAAGAGACCCAGTACTTC.